This is a list of T cell receptor beta chains from one sample in a study of cytomegalovirus exposure and HLA in healthy donors. The data were produced by immunoSEQ multiplex PCR, yet TCRdb's version contains in-frame clones alone and is incomplete. This repertoire shows some 140,000 clones, 70% to 85% found once; its top ten account for 2.1%. The material sequenced was PBMCs. All receptors come from a man aged 25 to 40 in good health and CMV-seronegative. Each CDR3 is given with its conserved first and last residue. The D gene is left open where the match is weak. Some rows have no size entry. The others give once, few or many, or a class for an expanded clone.

j_call v_call clone_size d_call cdr3_aa cdr3_nt
TRBJ2-7 TRBV29-1 - TRBD1 CSVVFWDRGISYEQYF TGCAGCGTTGTGTTTTGGGACAGGGGTATCTCCTACGAGCAGTACTTC
TRBJ2-7 TRBV2 - TRBD1 CASSERQGIYF TGTGCCAGCAGTGAAAGACAGGGGATTTACTTC
TRBJ2-1 TRBV7-2 - - CASSLKQVSYNEQFF TGTGCCAGCAGCTTAAAACAGGTCTCCTACAATGAGCAGTTCTTC
TRBJ2-1 TRBV19 - TRBD2 CAIARGGAYNEQFF TGTGCCATCGCACGGGGGGGCGCCTACAATGAGCAGTTCTTC
TRBJ2-7 TRBV5-1 - - CASSPGYLEEQYF TGCGCCAGCAGCCCAGGGTATCTAGAGGAGCAGTACTTC
TRBJ1-5 TRBV28 few - CASSLGRGAGNQPQHF TGTGCCAGCAGTTTAGGGCGGGGAGCTGGCAATCAGCCCCAGCATTTT
TRBJ1-4 TRBV7-2 - - CASSLAEWTNEKLFF TGTGCCAGCAGCTTAGCGGAGTGGACTAATGAAAAACTGTTTTTT
TRBJ2-7 TRBV2 - - CASSRQLYEQYF TGTGCCAGCTCCCGACAGCTCTACGAGCAGTACTTC
TRBJ2-6 TRBV6-5 few - CASSQGLGANVLTF TGTGCCAGCAGTCAGGGGTTGGGGGCCAACGTCCTGACTTTC
TRBJ2-5 TRBV4-3 few - CASSQDAGDQETQYF TGCGCCAGCAGCCAAGACGCAGGGGACCAAGAGACCCAGTACTTC
TRBJ2-7 TRBV5-1 few - CASSLDVRDLSYEQYF TGCGCCAGCAGCTTGGATGTACGGGATCTCTCCTACGAGCAGTACTTC
TRBJ2-1 TRBV7-2 - - CASSSDLAPNNEQFF TGTGCCAGCAGCTCCGACTTAGCCCCAAACAATGAGCAGTTCTTC
TRBJ1-4 TRBV28 once - CASSVTESATNEKLFF TGTGCCAGCAGTGTGACAGAGTCTGCAACTAATGAAAAACTGTTTTTT
TRBJ2-7 TRBV2 - - CASSVEVGQSTYF TGTGCCAGCAGTGTGGAGGTTGGGCAGAGTACGTACTTC
TRBJ2-1 TRBV11-2 - TRBD2 CASSPRLASSYNEQFF TGTGCCAGCAGCCCAAGACTAGCGAGCTCCTACAATGAGCAGTTCTTC
TRBJ1-2 TRBV11-2 - TRBD1 CASSLLRGLGYTF TGTGCCAGCAGCTTACTGAGGGGGCTCGGCTACACCTTC
TRBJ1-4 TRBV4-2 - TRBD1 CASSQTGGGEKLFF TGTGCCAGCAGCCAGACAGGGGGCGGTGAAAAACTGTTTTTT
TRBJ2-3 TRBV14 - - CASSQGQRTDTQYF TGTGCCAGCAGCCAGGGGCAGCGCACAGATACGCAGTATTTT
TRBJ2-7 TRBV7-6 few TRBD2 CASSPAGGDSYEQYF TGTGCCAGCAGCCCAGCGGGGGGGGACTCCTACGAGCAGTACTTC
TRBJ1-1 TRBV5-4 - - CASSLPGQGEAFF TGTGCCAGCAGCTTACCGGGACAAGGTGAAGCTTTCTTT
TRBJ1-1 TRBV6-6 - - CASSYSNPGTSEAFF TGTGCCAGCAGTTACTCGAACCCGGGGACTTCCGAAGCTTTCTTT
TRBJ1-1 TRBV6-6 - - CASRITVNTEAFF TGTGCCAGCAGGATAACAGTCAACACTGAAGCTTTCTTT
TRBJ2-7 TRBV6-5 - - CASRPPAGVSYEQYF TGTGCCAGCAGACCCCCGGCAGGGGTCTCCTACGAGCAGTACTTC
TRBJ1-1 TRBV16 - TRBD1 CASSQSGQGASAFF TGTGCCAGCAGCCAATCAGGGCAGGGGGCTTCGGCTTTCTTT
TRBJ2-5 TRBV14 - - CASSQRGHRQETQYF TGTGCCAGCAGCCAAAGGGGACACCGACAAGAGACCCAGTACTTC
TRBJ2-7 TRBV7-2 - TRBD1 CASSFRAGGTDEQYF TGTGCCAGCAGCTTTAGGGCAGGGGGCACCGACGAGCAGTACTTC
TRBJ1-5 TRBV19 - - CASSAGVIGNQPQHF TGTGCCAGTAGTGCAGGGGTCATTGGCAATCAGCCCCAGCATTTT
TRBJ2-1 TRBV29-1 - TRBD2 CSVPGGASSYNEQFF TGCAGCGTTCCCGGGGGGGCCAGCTCCTACAATGAGCAGTTCTTC
TRBJ2-5 TRBV10-1 - - CASRPGFQETQYF TGCGCCAGCAGGCCCGGGTTTCAAGAGACCCAGTACTTC